The clone carrying this TCR beta chain was seen repeatedly, ten times or more. The sample originates from a study of spatial heterogeneity in lung cancer. This CDR3 has 14 amino acids. Trimming cost V 2 bases and J 0 bases, with 6 bases left between them. CDR1 and CDR2 from the germline V gene are LNHNV and YYDKDF (reference sequence). Time point described: sample taken at primary tumor resection. Whole RNA obtained from tumor, nontumor lung or frozen PBMC underwent sequencing without sorting. TCRdb reprocessed the 5' RACE reads with MiXCR, giving one entry per CDR3 protein. The table includes about 45,000 distinct CDR3 sequences, roughly 7.1% detected once.

This chain joins TRBV15 and TRBJ2-3; D is uncertain. The receptor's source is a female donor with early-stage non-small cell lung cancer. The sample here was PBMCs, taken at surgery. The CDR3: CATSRQLSTDTQYF. As DNA, the CDR3 is TGTGCCACCAGCAGACAGCTTAGCACAGATACGCAGTATTTT.